Listed here is a single TCR beta chain. Its antigen has not been determined. No qualities accompany the bases; no much larger clone lies one base away. The data stem from a study of blood T cell repertoires in COVID-19 (dated by TCRdb to the early 2020s). Some background on the complete study: The collaborator samples originated in the United States, Italy and Spain and spanned the acute and convalescent phases of COVID-19. The material from the prospective study consisted of cDNA or gDNA derived from T cells, B-cell-depleted T cells, or PBMCs. Deeply sampled blood TCRbeta repertoires from subjects exposed to, actively infected with, or recovered from COVID-19 were included in the dataset. A freely available public database, intended as a resource for researchers studying the immune response to SARS-CoV-2, is where the repertoires were released. Samples were obtained from the ongoing ImmuneRACE study (first 160 participants) and from 1,200 or so subjects provided by 6 global collaborators. Sample metadata almost always included a de-identified subject ID, COVID-19 status, age in years and sex. Where HLA class I and class II types were available, the types were taken from metadata supplied by the sample provider, not from assay-based typing.

Trimming at the junction amounts to 1 base on V and 5 bases on J, and the germline ends lie 8 bases apart. The CDR1 and CDR2 encoded by the germline V gene are SGHTA and FQGNSA. The CDR3 sequence holds 13 residues, the cysteine and phenylalanine included. Only the CDR3 DNA stays, 39 bases, in frame from base 1. Another Seattle source contributed samples from volunteer blood donors who had recovered from COVID-19. Collaborating institutions collected whole blood in K2EDTA tubes following their own protocols. Collaborator samples were shipped for TCRbeta analysis as frozen whole blood, isolated PBMCs, or DNA extracted from either sample type. What the study reported, not specific to this receptor: The amount of clinical and demographic metadata varied by source and participant and was provided uncurated.

TCRbeta CDR3 regions were amplified from genomic DNA by means of the immunoSEQ Assay, a bias-controlled multiplex PCR. Per the original workflow: The number of nucleated cells in each sample was estimated by amplification of reference gene primers within the assay. To quantify the absolute abundance of each unique TCRbeta CDR3 rearrangement, sequence reads were collapsed and filtered. For each sample, productive Simpson clonality was calculated as the square root of Simpson's diversity index over productive rearrangements. The clones in this table, taken by TCRdb from immuneACCESS, are in-frame only. Not every clone is retained; where verified, under half of the shortfall comes from an unresolved V gene, and the cause of the rest is unknown. The V and J calls and the clone size are those of that table, but D and trimming were determined from the DNA. This sample is represented by about 190,000 clones; 65% to 80% of them were singletons. The top ten clones comprise approximately 12% of the sample.

Sequenced input: peripheral blood. The chain links TRBV7-2 with TRBJ2-5; the D gene assignment is ambiguous. The clonotype originates from a man in his fifties who had recovered from COVID-19. The CDR3 region reads CASSLVSSETQYF. The DNA reads TGTGCCAGCAGCTTAGTTTCGTCGGAGACCCAGTACTTC.